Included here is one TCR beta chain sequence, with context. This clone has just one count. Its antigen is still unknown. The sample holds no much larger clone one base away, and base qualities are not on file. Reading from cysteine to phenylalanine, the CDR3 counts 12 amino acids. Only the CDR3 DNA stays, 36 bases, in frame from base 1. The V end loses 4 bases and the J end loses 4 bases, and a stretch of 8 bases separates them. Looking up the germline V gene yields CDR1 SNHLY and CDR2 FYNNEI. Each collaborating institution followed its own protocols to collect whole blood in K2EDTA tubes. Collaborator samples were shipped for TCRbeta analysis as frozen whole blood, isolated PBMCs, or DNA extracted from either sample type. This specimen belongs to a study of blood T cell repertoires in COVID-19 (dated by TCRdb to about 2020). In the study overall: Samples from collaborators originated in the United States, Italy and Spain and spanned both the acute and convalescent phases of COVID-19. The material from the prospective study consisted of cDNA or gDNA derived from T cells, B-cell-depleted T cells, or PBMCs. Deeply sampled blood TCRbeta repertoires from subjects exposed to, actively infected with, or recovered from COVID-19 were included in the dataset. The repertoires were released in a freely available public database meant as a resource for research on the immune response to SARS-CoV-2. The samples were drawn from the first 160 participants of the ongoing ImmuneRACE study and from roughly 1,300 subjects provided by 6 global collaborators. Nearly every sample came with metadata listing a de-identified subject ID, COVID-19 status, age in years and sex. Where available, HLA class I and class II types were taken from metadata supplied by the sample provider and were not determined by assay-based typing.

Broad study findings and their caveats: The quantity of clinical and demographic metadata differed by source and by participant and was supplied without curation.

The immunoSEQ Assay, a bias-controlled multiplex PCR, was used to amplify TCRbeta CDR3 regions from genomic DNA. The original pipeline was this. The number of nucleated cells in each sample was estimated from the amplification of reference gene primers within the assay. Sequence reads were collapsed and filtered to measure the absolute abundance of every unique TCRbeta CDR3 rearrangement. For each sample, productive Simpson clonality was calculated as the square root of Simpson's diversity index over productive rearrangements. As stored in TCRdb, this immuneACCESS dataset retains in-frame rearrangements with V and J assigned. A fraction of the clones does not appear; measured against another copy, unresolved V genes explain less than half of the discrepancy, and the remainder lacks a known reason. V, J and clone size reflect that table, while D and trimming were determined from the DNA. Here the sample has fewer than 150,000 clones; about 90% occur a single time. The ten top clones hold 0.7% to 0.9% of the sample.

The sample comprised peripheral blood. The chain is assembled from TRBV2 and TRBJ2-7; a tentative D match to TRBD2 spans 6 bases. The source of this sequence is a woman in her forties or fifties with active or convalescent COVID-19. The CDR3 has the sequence CASSGRGYEQYF. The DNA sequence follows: TGTGCCAGCAGTGGGAGGGGATACGAGCAGTACTTC.